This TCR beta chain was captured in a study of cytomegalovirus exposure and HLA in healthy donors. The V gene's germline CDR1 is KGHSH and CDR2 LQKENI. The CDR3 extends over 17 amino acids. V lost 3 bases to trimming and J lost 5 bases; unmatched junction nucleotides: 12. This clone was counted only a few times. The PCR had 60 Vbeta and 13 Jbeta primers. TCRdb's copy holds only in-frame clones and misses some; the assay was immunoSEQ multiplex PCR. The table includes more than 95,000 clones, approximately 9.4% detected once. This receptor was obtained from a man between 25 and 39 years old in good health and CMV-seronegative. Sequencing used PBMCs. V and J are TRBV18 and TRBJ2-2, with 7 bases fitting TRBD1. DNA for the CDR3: TGTGCCAGCTCACCGCTCCGTACAGGGGCAGGAACCGGGGAGCTGTTTTTT. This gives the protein CASSPLRTGAGTGELFF.